A selection of T cell receptor beta chains follows, all from one sample in a study of blood T cell repertoires in COVID-19. Here immunoSEQ multiplex PCR was the method, and the copy in TCRdb shows in-frame clones only, minus some. The sample consists of some 250,000 clones, approximately 85% of them appearing once. The sample taken for sequencing was peripheral blood. The receptors were sampled from a human donor in a cohort sampled during active COVID-19. Each CDR3 is given with its conserved first and last residue. D genes are given only for firm matches.

TRBV19	TRBJ2-1	-	TGTGCCAGTAGTAACAACCTCCAGGGGAACTACAATGAGCAGTTCTTC	CASSNNLQGNYNEQFF
TRBV14	TRBJ1-1	-	TGTGCCAGCAGGCAGCCAGGCTCTGAAGCTTTCTTT	CASRQPGSEAFF
TRBV28	TRBJ2-7	TRBD1	TGTGCCATACGGACAGGGGGCAACTACGAGCAGTACTTC	CAIRTGGNYEQYF
TRBV5-6	TRBJ1-5	-	TGTGCCAGCAGCTTGGGTTGGGGGGTAAACCAGCCCCAGCATTTT	CASSLGWGVNQPQHF
TRBV5-5	TRBJ2-3	TRBD2	TGTGCCAGCAGCTTGGGGACTAGCGGGAGGACAGATACGCAGTATTTT	CASSLGTSGRTDTQYF
TRBV12-3/TRBV12-4	TRBJ1-1	-	TGTGCCAGCACCCCCGGGGTGGGAAGGACTTTCTTT	CASTPGVGRTFF
TRBV11-2	TRBJ2-7	TRBD2	TGTGCCAGCAGCTTAGCGGCGGGGGGGGCAAACGAGCAGTACTTC	CASSLAAGGANEQYF
TRBV18	TRBJ2-7	TRBD2	TGTGCCAGCTCGCCAGCAGGACTAGCGGACTACGAGCAGTACTTC	CASSPAGLADYEQYF
TRBV9	TRBJ2-7	TRBD1	TGTGCCAGCAGCGTAGAAATTACGGGACAGGGAGGAGAGCAGTACTTC	CASSVEITGQGGEQYF
TRBV19	TRBJ1-2	-	TGTGCCAGTACCATACCCGACAGTTACTATGGCTACACCTTC	CASTIPDSYYGYTF
TRBV7-8	TRBJ2-7	-	TGTGCCAGCAGCTTAGCGTCGTTTTACGGACCCACTAGCTCCTACGAGCAGTACTTC	CASSLASFYGPTSSYEQYF
TRBV28	TRBJ1-5	TRBD1	TGTGCCAGCAGGGGCACCGAACGGGACAGGGTCTCGAGCAATCAGCCCCAGCATTTT	CASRGTERDRVSSNQPQHF
TRBV30	TRBJ1-1	-	TGTGCCTGGAGGGGGCAGGTGCTGACGAGCACTGAAGCTTTCTTT	CAWRGQVLTSTEAFF
TRBV10-3	TRBJ2-1	TRBD2	TGTGCCATCAGTCGGACTAGCTTAGACAATGAGCAGTTCTTC	CAISRTSLDNEQFF